This TCR beta chain was sequenced in a study of blood T cells in healthy people across ages. This clonotype came up once. Its antigen is unidentified. Study conclusions and caveats: Diversity was higher, and naive CD4+ cells more numerous, in long-lived donors than in aged donors. With unsorted PBMCs, a conclusive comparison of naive versus antigen-experienced cells was not possible.

PCR was performed a second time for about 7 to 12 cycles using a sample-barcoded 5' primer and a J-beta primer mix. Each cDNA molecule was tagged by a template-switch adaptor with 12 random nucleotides. TCRdb fed the 5' RACE reads into MiXCR, producing one record per CDR3 protein. The data contain some 1 million distinct CDR3 sequences, around 43% of them singletons. There are 17 residues in the CDR3. The germline V gene encodes CDR1 LNHNV and CDR2 YYDKDF (reference sequence). V shed 0 bases and J shed 2 bases, with 15 bases lying between them. Per individual sample, total RNA of at least 5 micrograms was extracted.

The chain links TRBV15 to TRBJ2-3, with D perhaps matching TRBD2 (5 bases). This TCR was recovered from a woman aged 55-75 years in good health. Sequencing was done on a sample of blood. CDR3: CATSRDAVGDYTDTQYF. The CDR3 DNA follows: TGTGCCACCAGCAGAGATGCGGTGGGAGACTACACAGATACGCAGTATTTT.